This entry features one T cell receptor (beta chain) sequence. Its antigen remains unknown. Germline loops: CDR1 SGDLS, CDR2 YYNGEE. Trimming took 0 bases from V and 6 from J, leaving 9 bases between them. This CDR3 is built from 13 residues. There were TCR beta CDR3 regions amplified from RNA transcripts. The HTBI primer set was used in a first-round RT-PCR of the TCR CDR3. TCRdb analysed the multiplex PCR reads with MiXCR anew, one entry per CDR3 protein. The sample yields 650,000 to 700,000 distinct CDR3 sequences, approximately 15% seen once. The record originates from a study of T cells in Graves' hyperthyroidism and ophthalmopathy. General study results and limits: Within blood appeared most thyroid clonotypes that had expanded above 0.001.

The chain carries TRBV9 and TRBJ1-2, with D hard to call. Sequencing was done on a sample of blood. This clonotype originated in a man over 45 with Graves' hyperthyroidism. The CDR3 region is CASSVAAVDGYTF. The CDR3 DNA reads as TGTGCCAGCAGCGTAGCGGCTGTCGATGGCTACACCTTC.